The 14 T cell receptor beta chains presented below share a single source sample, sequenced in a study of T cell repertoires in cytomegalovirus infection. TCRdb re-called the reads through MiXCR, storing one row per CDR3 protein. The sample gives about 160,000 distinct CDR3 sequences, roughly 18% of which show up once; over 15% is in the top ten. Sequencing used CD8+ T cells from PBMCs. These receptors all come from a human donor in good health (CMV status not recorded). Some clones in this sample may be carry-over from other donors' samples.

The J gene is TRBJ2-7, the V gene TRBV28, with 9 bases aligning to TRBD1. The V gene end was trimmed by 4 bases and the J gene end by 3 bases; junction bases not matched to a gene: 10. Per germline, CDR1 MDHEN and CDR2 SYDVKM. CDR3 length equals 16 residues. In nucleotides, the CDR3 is TGTGCCAGCAGTTCCTTAACCGGGACAGGGCTCTACGAGCAGTACTTC. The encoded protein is CASSSLTGTGLYEQYF.

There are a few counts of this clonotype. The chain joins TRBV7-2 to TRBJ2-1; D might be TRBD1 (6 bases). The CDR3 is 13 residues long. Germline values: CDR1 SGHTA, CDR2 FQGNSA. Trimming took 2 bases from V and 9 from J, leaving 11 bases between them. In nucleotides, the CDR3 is TGTGCCAGCAGCTTAAGACAGGCCAGTGAGCAGTTCTTC. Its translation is CASSLRQASEQFF.

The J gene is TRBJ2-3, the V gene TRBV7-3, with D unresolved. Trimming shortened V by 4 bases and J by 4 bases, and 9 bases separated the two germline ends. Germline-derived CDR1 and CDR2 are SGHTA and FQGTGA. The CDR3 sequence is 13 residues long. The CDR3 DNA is TGTGCCAGCAGCTCCTTGAGGTCAGATACGCAGTATTTT. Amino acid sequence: CASSSLRSDTQYF.

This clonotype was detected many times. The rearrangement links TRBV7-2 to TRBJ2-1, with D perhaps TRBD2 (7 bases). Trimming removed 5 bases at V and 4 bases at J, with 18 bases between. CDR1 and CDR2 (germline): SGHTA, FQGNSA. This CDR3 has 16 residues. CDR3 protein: CASSESGGALYNEQFF. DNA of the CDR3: TGTGCCAGCAGCGAAAGTGGGGGGGCGTTGTACAATGAGCAGTTCTTC.

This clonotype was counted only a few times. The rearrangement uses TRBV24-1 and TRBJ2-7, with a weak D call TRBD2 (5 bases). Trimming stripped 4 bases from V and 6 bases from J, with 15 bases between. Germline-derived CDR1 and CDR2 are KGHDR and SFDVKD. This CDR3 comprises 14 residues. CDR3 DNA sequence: TGTGCCACCAGTGACACGACCGCGGGCGGCGAGCAGTACTTC. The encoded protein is CATSDTTAGGEQYF.

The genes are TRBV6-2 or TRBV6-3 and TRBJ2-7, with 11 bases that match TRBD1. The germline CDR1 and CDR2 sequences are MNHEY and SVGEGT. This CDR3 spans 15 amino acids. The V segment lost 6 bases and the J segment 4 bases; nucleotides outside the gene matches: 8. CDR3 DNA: TGTGCCAGCAGCGCCGGGACAGGGGGTTTTTACGAGCAGTACTTC. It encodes CASSAGTGGFYEQYF.

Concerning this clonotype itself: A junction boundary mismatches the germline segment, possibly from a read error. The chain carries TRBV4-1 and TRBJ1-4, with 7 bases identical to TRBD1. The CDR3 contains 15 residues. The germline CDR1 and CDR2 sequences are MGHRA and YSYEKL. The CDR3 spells CASSQDRDSNEKLFF. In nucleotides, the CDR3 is TGTGCCAGCAGCCAAGACCGGGACAGTAATGAAAAACTGTTTTTT.

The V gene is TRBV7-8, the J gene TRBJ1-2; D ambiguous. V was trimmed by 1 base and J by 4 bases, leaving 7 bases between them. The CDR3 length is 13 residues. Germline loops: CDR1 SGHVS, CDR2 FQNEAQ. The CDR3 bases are TGTGCCAGCAGCTTAGACACCCCCTATGGCTACACCTTC. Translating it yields CASSLDTPYGYTF.

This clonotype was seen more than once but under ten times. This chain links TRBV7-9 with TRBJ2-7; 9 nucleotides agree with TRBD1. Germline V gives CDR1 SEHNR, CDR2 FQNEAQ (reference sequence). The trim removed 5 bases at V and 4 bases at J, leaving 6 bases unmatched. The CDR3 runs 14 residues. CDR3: CASSPSGTGYEQYF. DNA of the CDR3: TGTGCCAGCAGCCCCTCGGGGACAGGGTACGAGCAGTACTTC.

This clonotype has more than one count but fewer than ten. The CDR3 spells CSATPRLAGAGSEQFF. In DNA form, the CDR3 reads TGCAGTGCAACGCCGCGGCTAGCGGGAGCAGGCAGTGAGCAGTTCTTC. The genes are TRBV20-1 and TRBJ2-1; 10 nucleotides align to TRBD2. Germline trimming cut 6 bases from V and 9 bases from J; bases unmatched to any gene: 17. This CDR3 contains 16 residues. Germline CDR1 DFQATT, CDR2 SNEGSKA (reference sequence).

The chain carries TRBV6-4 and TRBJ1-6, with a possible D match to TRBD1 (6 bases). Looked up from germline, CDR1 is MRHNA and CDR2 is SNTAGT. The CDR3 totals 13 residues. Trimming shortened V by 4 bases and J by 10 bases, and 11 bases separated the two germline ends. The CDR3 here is CASSATGYSPLHF. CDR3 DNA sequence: TGTGCCAGCAGTGCTACAGGGTACTCACCCCTCCACTTT.

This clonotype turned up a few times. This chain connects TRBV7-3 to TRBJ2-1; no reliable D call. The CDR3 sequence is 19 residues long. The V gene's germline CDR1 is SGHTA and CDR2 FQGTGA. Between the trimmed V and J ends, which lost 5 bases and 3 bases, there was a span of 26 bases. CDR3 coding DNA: TGTGCCAGCAGCCACCGACAAGAGTTCGGTTATTTTAACTACAATGAGCAGTTCTTC. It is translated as CASSHRQEFGYFNYNEQFF.

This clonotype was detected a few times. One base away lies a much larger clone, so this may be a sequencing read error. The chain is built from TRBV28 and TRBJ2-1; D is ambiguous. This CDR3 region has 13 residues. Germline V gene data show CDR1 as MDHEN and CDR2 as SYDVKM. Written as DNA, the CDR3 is TGTGCCAGCAAGGTTTGGGGAAACAATGGGCAGTTCTTC. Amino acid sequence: CASKVWGNNGQFF.

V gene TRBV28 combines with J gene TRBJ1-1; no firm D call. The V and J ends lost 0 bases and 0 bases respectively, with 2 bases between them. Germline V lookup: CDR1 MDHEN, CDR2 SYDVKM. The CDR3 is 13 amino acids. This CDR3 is CASSLWMNTEAFF. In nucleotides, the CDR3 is TGTGCCAGCAGTTTATGGATGAACACTGAAGCTTTCTTT.